The source of this TCR beta chain is a study of cytomegalovirus exposure and HLA in healthy donors. Study as a whole: Most genotyped donors, around 86% of about 400, had Caucasian-associated genetic ancestry. Study-level points and caveats: A further, later analysis showed that HLA-associated TCR beta chains (compared with equally common others) were more clonally expanded. In an earlier analysis, in several hundred donors, most V segments appeared productive either ~87% or ~30% of the time.

Researchers ran the PCR with 60 Vbeta and 13 Jbeta primers. The method was immunoSEQ multiplex PCR; TCRdb's version includes in-frame clones alone and lacks a portion of them. The sample has 100,000 to 150,000 clones, about 73% seen once. The ends were cut back, 1 base at V and 6 bases at J, with 16 bases in the middle. Looked up from germline, CDR1 is KGHSH and CDR2 is LQKENI. The CDR3 has 17 residues. As for this clone: Its antigen remains unidentified.

Donors sampled were nominally healthy, though unrecorded immune exposures were likely. Sequencing was carried out using PBMCs. The chain recombines TRBV18 with TRBJ1-6; TRBD1 is a possible D gene (5 bases). The source is a woman in her fifties or sixties in good health and CMV-seropositive. The CDR3 loop reads CASSPLQATATNSPLHF. DNA for the CDR3: TGTGCCAGCTCACCACTCCAGGCGACAGCAACTAATTCACCCCTCCACTTT.